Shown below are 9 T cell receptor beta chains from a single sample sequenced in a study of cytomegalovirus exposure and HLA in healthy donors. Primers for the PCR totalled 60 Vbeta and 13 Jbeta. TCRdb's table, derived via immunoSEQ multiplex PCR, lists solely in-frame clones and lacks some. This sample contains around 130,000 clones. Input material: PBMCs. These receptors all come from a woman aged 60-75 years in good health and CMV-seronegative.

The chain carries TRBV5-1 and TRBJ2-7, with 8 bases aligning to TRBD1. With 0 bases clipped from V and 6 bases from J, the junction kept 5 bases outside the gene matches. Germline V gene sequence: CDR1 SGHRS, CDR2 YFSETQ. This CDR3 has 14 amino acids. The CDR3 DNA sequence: TGCGCCAGCAGCTTGGCGCAGGGGGCTATCGAGCAGTACTTC. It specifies CASSLAQGAIEQYF.

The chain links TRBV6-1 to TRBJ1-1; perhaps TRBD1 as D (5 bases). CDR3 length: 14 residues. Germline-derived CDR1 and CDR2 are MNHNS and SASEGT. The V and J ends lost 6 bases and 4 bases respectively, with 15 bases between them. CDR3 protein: CASSRSPGGTEAFF. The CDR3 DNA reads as TGTGCCAGCAGCCGGAGTCCGGGGGGCACTGAAGCTTTCTTT.

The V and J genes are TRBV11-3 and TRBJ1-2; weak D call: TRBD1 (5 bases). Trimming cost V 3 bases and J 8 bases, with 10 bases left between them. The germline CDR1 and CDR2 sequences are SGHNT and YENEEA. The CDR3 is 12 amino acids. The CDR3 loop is CASSLVRGGYTF. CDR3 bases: TGTGCCAGCAGCTTGGTACGGGGGGGCTACACCTTC. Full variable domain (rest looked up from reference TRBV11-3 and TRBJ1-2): EAGVVQSPRYKIIEKKQPVAFWCNPISGHNTLYWYLQNLGQGPELLIRYENEEAVDDSQLPKDRFSAERLKGVDSTLKIQPAELGDSAVYLCASSLVRGGYTFGSGTRLTVV.

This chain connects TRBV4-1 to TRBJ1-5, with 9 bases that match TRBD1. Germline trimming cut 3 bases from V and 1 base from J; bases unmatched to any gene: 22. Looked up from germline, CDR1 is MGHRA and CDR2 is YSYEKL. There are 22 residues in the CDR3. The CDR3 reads CASSQWATPGTGLFRSNQPQHF. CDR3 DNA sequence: TGCGCCAGCAGCCAGTGGGCAACCCCAGGGACAGGGCTGTTCCGAAGCAATCAGCCCCAGCATTTT.

The DNA for the CDR3 is TGTGCCAGCAGAGTAGCGGGGACCAACTCAGATACGCAGTATTTT. This encodes CASRVAGTNSDTQYF. The rearrangement joins TRBV7-3 to TRBJ2-3, with 8 bases aligning to TRBD2. The CDR3 is 15 amino acids. V gave up 6 bases and J gave up 4 bases; unmatched junction bases: 9. Germline V gene data show CDR1 as SGHTA and CDR2 as FQGTGA.

CDR3: CASSSFRQTPPTGELFF. CDR3 nucleotide sequence: TGTGCCAGTAGTTCTTTTAGGCAGACTCCCCCCACCGGGGAGCTGTTTTTT. The chain couples TRBV19 to TRBJ2-2; D call uncertain. Germline V lookup: CDR1 LNHDA, CDR2 SQIVND (reference sequence). The CDR3 totals 17 residues. The V and J ends lost 5 bases and 4 bases respectively, with 20 bases between them.

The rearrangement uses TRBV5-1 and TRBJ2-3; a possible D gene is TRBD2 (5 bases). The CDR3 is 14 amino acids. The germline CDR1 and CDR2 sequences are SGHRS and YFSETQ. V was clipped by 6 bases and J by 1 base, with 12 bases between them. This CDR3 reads CASTSGGGTDTQYF. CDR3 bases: TGCGCCAGCACCTCCGGAGGAGGCACAGATACGCAGTATTTT.

The CDR3 bases are TGTGCCAGCTCACCCCTTAAGTCCAGCGGGGGTACCTACGAGCAGTACTTC. This sequence encodes CASSPLKSSGGTYEQYF. The chain joins TRBV18 to TRBJ2-7; TRBD2 matches 8 bases. Germline V gene lookup returns CDR1 KGHSH and CDR2 LQKENI. The CDR3 covers 17 residues. Trimming removed 3 bases from V and 2 bases from J; junction bases left unmatched: 12.

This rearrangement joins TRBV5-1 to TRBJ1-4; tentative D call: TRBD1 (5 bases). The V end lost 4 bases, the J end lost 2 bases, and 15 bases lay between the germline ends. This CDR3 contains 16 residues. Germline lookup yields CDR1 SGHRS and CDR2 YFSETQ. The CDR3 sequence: CASSPGEVSTNEKLFF. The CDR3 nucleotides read TGCGCCAGCAGCCCGGGGGAGGTATCTACTAATGAAAAACTGTTTTTT. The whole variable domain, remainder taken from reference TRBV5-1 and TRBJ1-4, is KAGVTQTPRYLIKTRGQQVTLSCSPISGHRSVSWYQQTPGQGLQFLFEYFSETQRNKGNFPGRFSGRQFSNSRSEMNVSTLELGDSALYLCASSPGEVSTNEKLFFGSGTQLSVL.